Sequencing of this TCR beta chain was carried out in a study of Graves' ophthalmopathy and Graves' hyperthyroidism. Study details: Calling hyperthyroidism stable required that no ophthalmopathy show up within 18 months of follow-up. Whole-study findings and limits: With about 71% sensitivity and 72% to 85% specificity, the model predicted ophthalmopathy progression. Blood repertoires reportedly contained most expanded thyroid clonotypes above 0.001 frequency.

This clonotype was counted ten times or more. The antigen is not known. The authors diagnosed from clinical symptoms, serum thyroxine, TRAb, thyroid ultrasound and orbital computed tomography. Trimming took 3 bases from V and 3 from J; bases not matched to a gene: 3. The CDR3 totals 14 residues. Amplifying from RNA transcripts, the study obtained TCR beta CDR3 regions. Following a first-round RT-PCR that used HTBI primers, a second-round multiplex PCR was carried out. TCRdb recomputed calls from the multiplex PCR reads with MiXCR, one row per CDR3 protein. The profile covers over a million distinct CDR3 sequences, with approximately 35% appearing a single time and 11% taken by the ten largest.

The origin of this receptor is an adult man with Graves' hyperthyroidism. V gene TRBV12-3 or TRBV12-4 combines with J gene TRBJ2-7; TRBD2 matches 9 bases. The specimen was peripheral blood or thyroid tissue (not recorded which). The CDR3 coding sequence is TGTGCCAGCAGTTTTAGCGGGAGAGACTACGAGCAGTACTTC. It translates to CASSFSGRDYEQYF.